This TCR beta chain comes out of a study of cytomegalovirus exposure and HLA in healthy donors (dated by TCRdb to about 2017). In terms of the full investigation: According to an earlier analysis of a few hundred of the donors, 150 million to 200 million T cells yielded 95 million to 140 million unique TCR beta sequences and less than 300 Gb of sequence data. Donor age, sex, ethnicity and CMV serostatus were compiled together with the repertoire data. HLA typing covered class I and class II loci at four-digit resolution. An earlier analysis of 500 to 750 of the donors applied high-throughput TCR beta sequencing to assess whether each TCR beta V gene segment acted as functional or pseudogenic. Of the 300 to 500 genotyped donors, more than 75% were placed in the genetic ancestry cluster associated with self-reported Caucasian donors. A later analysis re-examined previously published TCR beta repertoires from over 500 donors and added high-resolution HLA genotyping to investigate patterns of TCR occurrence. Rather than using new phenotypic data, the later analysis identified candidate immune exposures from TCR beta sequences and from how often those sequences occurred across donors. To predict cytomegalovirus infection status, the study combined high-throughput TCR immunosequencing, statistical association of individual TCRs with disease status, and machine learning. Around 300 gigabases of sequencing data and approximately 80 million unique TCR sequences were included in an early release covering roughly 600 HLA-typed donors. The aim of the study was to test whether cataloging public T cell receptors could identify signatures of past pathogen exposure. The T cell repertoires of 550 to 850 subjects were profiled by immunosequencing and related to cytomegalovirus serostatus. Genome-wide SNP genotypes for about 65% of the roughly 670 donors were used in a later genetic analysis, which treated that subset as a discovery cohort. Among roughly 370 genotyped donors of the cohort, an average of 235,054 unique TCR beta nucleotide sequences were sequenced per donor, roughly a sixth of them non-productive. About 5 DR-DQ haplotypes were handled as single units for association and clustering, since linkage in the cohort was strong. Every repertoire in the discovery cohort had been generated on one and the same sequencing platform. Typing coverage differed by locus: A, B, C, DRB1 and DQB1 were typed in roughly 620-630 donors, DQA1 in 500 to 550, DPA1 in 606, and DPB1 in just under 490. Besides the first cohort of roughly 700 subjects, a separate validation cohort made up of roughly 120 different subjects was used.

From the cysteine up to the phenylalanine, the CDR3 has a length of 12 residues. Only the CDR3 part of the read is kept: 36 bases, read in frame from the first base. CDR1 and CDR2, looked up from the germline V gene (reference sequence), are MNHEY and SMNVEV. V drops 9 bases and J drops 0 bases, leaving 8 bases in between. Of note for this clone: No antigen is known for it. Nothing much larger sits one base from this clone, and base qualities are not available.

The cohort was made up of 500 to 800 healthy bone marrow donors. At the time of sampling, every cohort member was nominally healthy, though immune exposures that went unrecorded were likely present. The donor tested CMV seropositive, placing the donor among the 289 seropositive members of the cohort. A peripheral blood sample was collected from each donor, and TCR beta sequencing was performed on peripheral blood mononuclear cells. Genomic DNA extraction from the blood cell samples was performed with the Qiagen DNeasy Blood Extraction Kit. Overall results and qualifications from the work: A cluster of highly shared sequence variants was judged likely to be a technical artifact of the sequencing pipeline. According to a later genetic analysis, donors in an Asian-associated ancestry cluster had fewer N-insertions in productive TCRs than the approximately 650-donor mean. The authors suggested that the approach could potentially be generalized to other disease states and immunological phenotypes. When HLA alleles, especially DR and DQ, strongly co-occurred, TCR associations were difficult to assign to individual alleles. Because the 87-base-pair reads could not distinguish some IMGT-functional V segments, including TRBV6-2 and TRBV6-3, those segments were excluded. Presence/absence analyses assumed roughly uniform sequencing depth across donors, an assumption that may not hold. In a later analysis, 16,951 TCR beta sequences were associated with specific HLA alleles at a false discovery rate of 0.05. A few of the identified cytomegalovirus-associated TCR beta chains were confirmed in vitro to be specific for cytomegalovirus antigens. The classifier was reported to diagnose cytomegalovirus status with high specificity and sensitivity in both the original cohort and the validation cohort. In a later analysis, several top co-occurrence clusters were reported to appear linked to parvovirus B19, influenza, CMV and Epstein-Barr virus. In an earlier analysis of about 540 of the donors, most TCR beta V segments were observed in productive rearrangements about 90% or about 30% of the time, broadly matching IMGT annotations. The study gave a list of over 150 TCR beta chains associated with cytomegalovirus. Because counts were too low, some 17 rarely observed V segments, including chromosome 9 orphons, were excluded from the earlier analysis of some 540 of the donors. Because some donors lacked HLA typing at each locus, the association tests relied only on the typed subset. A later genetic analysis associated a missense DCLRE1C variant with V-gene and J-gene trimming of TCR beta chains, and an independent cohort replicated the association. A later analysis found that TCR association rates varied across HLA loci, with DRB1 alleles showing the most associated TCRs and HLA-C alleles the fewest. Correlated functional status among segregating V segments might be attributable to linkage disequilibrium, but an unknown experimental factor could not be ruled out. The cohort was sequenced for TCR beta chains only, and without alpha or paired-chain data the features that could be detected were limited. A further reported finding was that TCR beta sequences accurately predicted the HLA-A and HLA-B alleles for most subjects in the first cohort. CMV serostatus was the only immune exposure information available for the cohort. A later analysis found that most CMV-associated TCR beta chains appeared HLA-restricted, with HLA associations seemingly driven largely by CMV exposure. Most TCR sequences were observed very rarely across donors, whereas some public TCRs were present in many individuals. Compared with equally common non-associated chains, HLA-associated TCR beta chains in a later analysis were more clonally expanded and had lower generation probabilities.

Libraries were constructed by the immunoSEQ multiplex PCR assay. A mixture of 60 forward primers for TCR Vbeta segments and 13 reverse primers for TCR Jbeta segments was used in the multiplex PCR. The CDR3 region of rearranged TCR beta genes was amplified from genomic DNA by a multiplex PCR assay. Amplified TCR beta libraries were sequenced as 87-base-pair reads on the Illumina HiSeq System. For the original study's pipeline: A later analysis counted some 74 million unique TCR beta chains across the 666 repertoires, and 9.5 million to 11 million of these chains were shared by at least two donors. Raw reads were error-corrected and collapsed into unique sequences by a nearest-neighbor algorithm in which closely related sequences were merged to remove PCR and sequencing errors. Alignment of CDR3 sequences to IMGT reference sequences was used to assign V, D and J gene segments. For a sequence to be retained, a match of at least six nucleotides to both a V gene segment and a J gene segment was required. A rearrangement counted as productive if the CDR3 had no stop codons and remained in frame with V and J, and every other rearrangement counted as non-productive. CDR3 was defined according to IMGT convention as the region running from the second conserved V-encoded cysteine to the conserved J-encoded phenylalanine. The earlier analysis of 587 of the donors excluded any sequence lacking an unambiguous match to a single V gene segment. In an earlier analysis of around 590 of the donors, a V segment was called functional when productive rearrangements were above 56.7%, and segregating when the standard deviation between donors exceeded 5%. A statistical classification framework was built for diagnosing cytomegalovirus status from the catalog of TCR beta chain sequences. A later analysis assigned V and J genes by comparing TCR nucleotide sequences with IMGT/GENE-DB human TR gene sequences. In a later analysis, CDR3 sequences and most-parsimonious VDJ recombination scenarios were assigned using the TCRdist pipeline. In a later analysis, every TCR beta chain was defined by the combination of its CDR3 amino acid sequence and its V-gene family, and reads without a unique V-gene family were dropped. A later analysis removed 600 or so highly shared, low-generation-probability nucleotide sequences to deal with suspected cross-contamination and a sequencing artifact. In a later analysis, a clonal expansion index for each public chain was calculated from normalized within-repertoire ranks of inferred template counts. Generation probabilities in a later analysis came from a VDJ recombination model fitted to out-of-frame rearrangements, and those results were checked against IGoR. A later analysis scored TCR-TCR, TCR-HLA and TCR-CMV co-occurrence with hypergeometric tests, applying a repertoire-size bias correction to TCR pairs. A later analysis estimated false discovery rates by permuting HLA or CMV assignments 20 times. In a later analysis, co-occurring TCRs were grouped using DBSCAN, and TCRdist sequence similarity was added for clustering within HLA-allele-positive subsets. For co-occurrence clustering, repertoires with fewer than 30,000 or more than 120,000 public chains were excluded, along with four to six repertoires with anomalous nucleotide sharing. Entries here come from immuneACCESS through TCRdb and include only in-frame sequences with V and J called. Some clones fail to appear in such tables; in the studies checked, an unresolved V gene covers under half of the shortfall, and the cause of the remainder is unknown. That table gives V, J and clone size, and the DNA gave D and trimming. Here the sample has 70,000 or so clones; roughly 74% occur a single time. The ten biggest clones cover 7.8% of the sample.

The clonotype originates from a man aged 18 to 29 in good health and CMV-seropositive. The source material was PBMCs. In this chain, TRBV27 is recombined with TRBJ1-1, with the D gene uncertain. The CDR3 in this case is CASTNMNTEAFF. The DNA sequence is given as TGTGCCAGTACGAACATGAACACTGAAGCTTTCTTT.